This T cell receptor (beta chain) was found in a study of radiation and T cells in renal cell carcinoma. Only in-frame clones appear in the TCRdb table, and some are missing; sequencing was by immunoSEQ multiplex PCR. The data contain roughly 170,000 clones, about nine tenths of them singletons. This CDR3 comprises 15 residues. The germline gives CDR1 LNHDA, CDR2 SQIVND (reference sequence). The ends were cut back, 0 bases at V and 6 bases at J, with 12 bases in the middle. Time point denoted: blood 4 weeks post-SBRT, at nephrectomy. Treatment noted: 15 Gy SBRT to primary tumor, nephrectomy 4 weeks later. Nephrectomy followed 15 Gy stereotactic body radiation by 4 weeks. After SBRT, blood was collected at 2 and 4 weeks, plus baseline.

The genes are TRBV19 and TRBJ1-5; D may be TRBD1 (5 bases). The receptor was isolated from a woman aged 45-65 years with renal cell carcinoma. The sequencing used blood, collected from a patient whose treatment included radiotherapy and nephrectomy. Written as DNA, the CDR3 is TGTGCCAGTAGTATAGATAGGAGGGGCTCTCAGCCCCAGCATTTT. Translated: CASSIDRRGSQPQHF.